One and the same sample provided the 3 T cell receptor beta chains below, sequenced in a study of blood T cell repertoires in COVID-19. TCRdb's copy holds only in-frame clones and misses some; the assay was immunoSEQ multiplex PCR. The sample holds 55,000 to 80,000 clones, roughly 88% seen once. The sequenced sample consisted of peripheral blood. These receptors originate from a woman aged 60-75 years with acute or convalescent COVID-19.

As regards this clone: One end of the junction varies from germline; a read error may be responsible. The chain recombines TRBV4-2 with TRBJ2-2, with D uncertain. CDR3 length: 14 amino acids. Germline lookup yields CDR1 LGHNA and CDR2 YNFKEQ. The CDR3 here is CASSEEAIAGELFF. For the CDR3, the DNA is TGTGCCAGCAGCGAAGAGGCCATCGCCGGGGAGCTGTTTTTT.

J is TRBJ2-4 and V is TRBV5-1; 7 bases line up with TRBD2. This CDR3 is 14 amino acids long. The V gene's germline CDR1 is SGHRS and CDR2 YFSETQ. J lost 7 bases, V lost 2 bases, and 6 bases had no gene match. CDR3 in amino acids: CASSFEGGSNIQYF. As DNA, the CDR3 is TGCGCCAGCAGCTTCGAGGGCGGGAGCAACATTCAGTACTTC.

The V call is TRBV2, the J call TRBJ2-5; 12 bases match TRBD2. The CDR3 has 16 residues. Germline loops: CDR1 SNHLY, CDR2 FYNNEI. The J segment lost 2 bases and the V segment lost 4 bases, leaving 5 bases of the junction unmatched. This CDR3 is CASSATSGRIQETQYF. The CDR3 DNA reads TGTGCCAGCAGTGCGACTAGCGGGAGAATTCAAGAGACCCAGTACTTC.